The rows below give T cell receptor beta chains drawn from one sample of a study of T cells in Graves' hyperthyroidism and ophthalmopathy. Each CDR3 protein gets one entry after TCRdb re-called the multiplex PCR reads with MiXCR. The sample includes around 530,000 distinct CDR3 sequences, 17% of them seen just once. The sample consisted of blood. Source of these receptors: a woman younger than 30 with Graves' ophthalmopathy. Each CDR3 is given with its conserved first and last residue. The order of the fields is J gene, CDR3 length, V gene, clone size, D gene, CDR3 DNA, CDR3 protein. A D gene is named only where the DNA matches it firmly. Not all rows give a size; the values are once, few, many and, for expanded clones, a class.

>TRBJ1-1|15|TRBV19|few|.
TGTGCCAGTAGTATTGAGGAGGAGTTCGTCACTGAAGCTTTCTTT
CASSIEEEFVTEAFF
>TRBJ1-6|14|TRBV5-6|once|TRBD1
TGTGCCAGCACCTTGGTACAGGGGAATTCACCCCTCCACTTT
CASTLVQGNSPLHF
>TRBJ1-4|14|TRBV6-2/TRBV6-3|.|TRBD1
TGTGCCAGCAATCTACAGGGGTTTAATGAAAAACTGTTTTTT
CASNLQGFNEKLFF
>TRBJ2-7|13|TRBV29-1|many|TRBD1
TGCAGCGTGGGGGACAGGGGGATCTACGAGCAGTACTTC
CSVGDRGIYEQYF
>TRBJ1-1|12|TRBV19|.|.
TGTGCCAGTATGGCAGGGAACACTGAAGCTTTCTTT
CASMAGNTEAFF
>TRBJ2-5|14|TRBV2|.|.
TGTGCCAGCAATAGGATGAATTCGGGTGAGACCCAGTACTTC
CASNRMNSGETQYF
>TRBJ2-1|15|TRBV7-8|few|.
TGTGCCAGTAGCGCCCGGGACGGCTCCTACAATGAGCAGTTCTTC
CASSARDGSYNEQFF
>TRBJ1-4|12|TRBV6-1|.|.
TGTGCCAGCACTAGAGCAGAAGAAAAACTGTTTTTT
CASTRAEEKLFF
>TRBJ2-7|15|TRBV7-2|many|.
TGTGCCAGCAGCATGGGACACCCCTCCATCTACGAGCAGTACTTC
CASSMGHPSIYEQYF
>TRBJ2-7|13|TRBV28|many|.
TGTGCCAGCAGGACCTCACCAGGATACGAGCAGTACTTC
CASRTSPGYEQYF
>TRBJ2-1|18|TRBV7-3|.|TRBD2
TGTGCCAGCAGCTTAATAGCGAGCGGGAGGGCCTCGGTGAATGAGCAGTTCTTC
CASSLIASGRASVNEQFF
>TRBJ2-1|13|TRBV20-1|.|.
TGCAGTGCTTCCTCGGGCGTCGGAGGTGAGCAGTTCTTC
CSASSGVGGEQFF
>TRBJ2-3|17|TRBV5-1|many|.
TGCGCCAGCAGCTCGGTGATTCCCCCCCGCGGCGGAGATACGCAGTATTTT
CASSSVIPPRGGDTQYF
>TRBJ1-1|13|TRBV20-1|few|.
TGCAGTGCCAGAAGAGCGACTACCACTGAAGCTTTCTTT
CSARRATTTEAFF
>TRBJ2-3|14|TRBV7-2|many|TRBD2
TGTGCCAGCAGCTTCGGACTAGCGAGAGATACGCAGTATTTT
CASSFGLARDTQYF
>TRBJ2-1|13|TRBV20-1|few|.
TGCAGTGTGGAGGCAGCAGCCTACAATGAGCAGTTCTTC
CSVEAAAYNEQFF
>TRBJ2-3|14|TRBV7-2|.|.
TGTGCCAGCAGCTTAGCAGACTACGGAGATACGCAGTATTTT
CASSLADYGDTQYF
>TRBJ1-2|13|TRBV5-1|many|.
TGTGCCAGCAGTTTAGACACCTCCTATGGCTACACCTTC
CASSLDTSYGYTF
>TRBJ2-2|14|TRBV15|.|.
TGTGCCACCAGCAGAGTAGAAGGGGGGGTGAAGCTGTTTTTT
CATSRVEGGVKLFF
>TRBJ1-6|15|TRBV2|.|TRBD1
TGTGCCAGCAGCGTTGGGACAGGCCGTGATTCACCCCTCCACTTT
CASSVGTGRDSPLHF
>TRBJ1-2|12|TRBV19|.|.
TGTGCCAGTAGTATGCTTAACTATGGCTACACCTTC
CASSMLNYGYTF
>TRBJ2-2|15|TRBV4-1|few|.
TGCGCCAGCAGCCAAGAGGCACATTTCGCAGGGGAGCTGTTTTTT
CASSQEAHFAGELFF
>TRBJ2-1|13|TRBV5-6|many|.
TGTGCCAGCAGCTTGATTTCCAACAATGAGCAGTTCTTC
CASSLISNNEQFF
>TRBJ1-1|14|TRBV9|.|.
TGTGCCAGCAGCGTAGGACCGGAATTCGCTGAAGCTTTCTTT
CASSVGPEFAEAFF
>TRBJ1-4|14|TRBV5-5|.|.
TGTGCCAGCAGCTTATTGGCAGAGGATGAAAAACTGTTTTTT
CASSLLAEDEKLFF
>TRBJ1-1|15|TRBV11-2|many|TRBD1
TGTGCCAGCAGCCGGGCGGGACAGGGGATTCCTGAAGCTTTCTTT
CASSRAGQGIPEAFF
>TRBJ2-3|14|TRBV6-1|few|.
TGTGCCAGCAAGGGCGGGATCCGCACAGATACGCAGTATTTT
CASKGGIRTDTQYF
>TRBJ1-1|16|TRBV19|.|.
TGTGCCAGTAGTATAGGCACAGGGCTCATGAACACTGAAGCTTTCTTT
CASSIGTGLMNTEAFF
>TRBJ2-3|15|TRBV7-3|many|.
TGTGCCAGCAGCTTAGGGTACTCCATCACAGATACGCAGTATTTT
CASSLGYSITDTQYF
>TRBJ2-5|13|TRBV5-1|few|.
TGCGCCAGCAGCTTGGGTATACAAGAGACCCAGTACTTC
CASSLGIQETQYF
>TRBJ1-3|15|TRBV7-2|.|.
TGTGCCAGCAGCTTAGCGAGAGGAGTTGGAAACACCATATATTTT
CASSLARGVGNTIYF
>TRBJ2-1|16|TRBV28|many|TRBD2
TGTGCCAGCAGTCACCGACTAGCGGAAATCTACAATGAGCAGTTCTTC
CASSHRLAEIYNEQFF
>TRBJ1-1|14|TRBV5-6|few|TRBD1
TGTGCCAGCAGTTACAGGGGGGTTGGCACTGAAGCTTTCTTT
CASSYRGVGTEAFF
>TRBJ2-5|20|TRBV4-2|few|TRBD2
TGTGCCAGCAGCCAAGATAGTAGGACTAGCGGGGGAGTAGACCAAGAGACCCAGTACTTC
CASSQDSRTSGGVDQETQYF
>TRBJ2-3|15|TRBV25-1|.|.
TGTGCCAGCAGTCCGCGGGCCCGACTCACAGATACGCAGTATTTT
CASSPRARLTDTQYF
>TRBJ2-7|15|TRBV7-6|few|.
TGTGCCAGCAGCTTAGCGCAAGACAGATCCTACGAGCAGTACTTC
CASSLAQDRSYEQYF
>TRBJ2-3|15|TRBV27|.|.
TGTGCCAGCAGTTTACACGTCTTATTCACAGATACGCAGTATTTT
CASSLHVLFTDTQYF